This T cell receptor beta chain was found in a study of blood T cell repertoires in COVID-19. Study-level information: Acute and convalescent COVID-19 samples came from the United States, Italy and Spain. From T cells, B-cell-depleted T cells, or PBMCs came the material, which was cDNA or gDNA.

V shed 5 bases and J 2 bases; nucleotides not matched to a gene: 15. The V gene's germline CDR1 is LNHDA and CDR2 SQIVND (reference sequence). This CDR3 has 17 amino acids. Under the authors' procedure: Counts of nucleated cells, estimated from reference gene primer amplification, were obtained. Libraries were prepared by immunoSEQ multiplex PCR; TCRdb keeps only in-frame clonotypes and omits some of them. V and J calls and clone size follow that table, whereas D and trimming were derived from the DNA. The table records fewer than 250,000 clones, 75% to 90% of them present only once. The clonotype originates from a man aged 25 to 40 with acute or convalescent COVID-19. The sample taken for sequencing was peripheral blood. V is TRBV19 and J is TRBJ2-7; 7 bases line up with TRBD1. CDR3 sequence: CASSSRSDRVIAYEQYF. In nucleotides, the CDR3 is TGTGCCAGTAGTTCCAGAAGCGACAGGGTAATCGCCTACGAGCAGTACTTC.